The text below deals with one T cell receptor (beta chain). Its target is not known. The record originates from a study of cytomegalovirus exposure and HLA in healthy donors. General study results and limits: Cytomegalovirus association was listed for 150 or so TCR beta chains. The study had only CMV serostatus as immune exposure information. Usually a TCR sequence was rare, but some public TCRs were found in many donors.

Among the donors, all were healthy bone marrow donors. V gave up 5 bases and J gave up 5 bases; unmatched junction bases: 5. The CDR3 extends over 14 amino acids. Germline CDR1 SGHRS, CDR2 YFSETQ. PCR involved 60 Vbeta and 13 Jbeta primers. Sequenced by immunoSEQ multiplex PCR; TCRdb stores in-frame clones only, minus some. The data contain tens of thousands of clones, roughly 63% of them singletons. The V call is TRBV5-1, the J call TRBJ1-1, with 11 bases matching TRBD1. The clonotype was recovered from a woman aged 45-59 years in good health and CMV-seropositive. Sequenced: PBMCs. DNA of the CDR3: TGCGCCAGCAGTAGGGACAGGGGGGGGACTGAAGCTTTCTTT. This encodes CASSRDRGGTEAFF.